Presented here are 23 T cell receptor beta chains from one specimen sequenced in a study of neurological immune-mediated disorders. The time point denotes: longitudinal time-point 3. TCRdb independently ran MiXCR on the 5' RACE reads; one entry per CDR3 protein. The sample shows under 130,000 distinct CDR3 sequences, 11% of them seen only once. Sample: PBMCs. The source is a female donor with HTLV-1-associated myelopathy (HAM/TSP).

This chain links TRBV3-1 with TRBJ1-6; possibly TRBD1 for D (5 bases). The CDR3 has 14 residues. CDR1 and CDR2 (germline): LGHDT, YNNKEL (reference sequence). Trimming took 1 base from V and 10 from J, leaving 11 bases between them. The chain's CDR3 is CASSQGGAGSPLHF. CDR3 nucleotide sequence: TGTGCCAGCAGCCAAGGGGGCGCAGGGTCACCCCTCCACTTT.

Many counts were recorded for this clonotype. The rearrangement links TRBV5-1 to TRBJ2-3; no clear D gene. Per the germline V gene, CDR1 is SGHRS and CDR2 is YFSETQ. Between the trimmed V and J ends, which lost 4 bases and 3 bases, there was a span of 6 bases. This CDR3 has 12 amino acids. The CDR3 DNA reads as TGCGCCAGCAGCGGGGAAACAGATACGCAGTATTTT. Its protein is CASSGETDTQYF.

This clonotype occurred a few times. A read error may explain this, as a much larger clone is one base away. The rearrangement joins TRBV20-1 to TRBJ1-6, with no clear D. The CDR3 is made up of 13 amino acids. CDR1 and CDR2 (germline): DFQATT, SNEGSKA (reference sequence). Trimming left V 1 base short and J 9 bases short, with 10 bases between. In DNA form, the CDR3 reads TGCAGTGCTAGAGCAACGGCAACTTCACCCCTCCACTTT. Its translation is CSARATATSPLHF.

The chain is built from TRBV5-1 and TRBJ2-3, with D perhaps matching TRBD2 (5 bases). The length of the CDR3 is 17 residues. The V gene lost 4 bases and the J gene lost 7 bases, with 25 bases spanning the gap. CDR1 SGHRS and CDR2 YFSETQ come from the germline V gene. CDR3 loop: CASSHQKRPTRTYTQYF. In DNA, the CDR3 is TGCGCCAGCAGCCACCAGAAGCGGCCAACTAGAACATATACGCAGTATTTT.

Ten or more counts support this clonotype. The chain links TRBV7-9 to TRBJ1-5, with D hard to call. Germline lookup yields CDR1 SEHNR and CDR2 FQNEAQ (reference sequence). The CDR3 length is 11 residues. The V end was cut by 5 bases, the J end by 9 bases, with 8 bases between. The CDR3 spells CASSNAGPQHF. The CDR3 coding sequence is TGTGCCAGCAGCAACGCGGGGCCCCAGCATTTT. Together with reference TRBV7-9 and TRBJ1-5, the CDR3 gives the full variable domain: DTGVSQNPRHKITKRGQNVTFRCDPISEHNRLYWYRQTLGQGPEFLTYFQNEAQLEKSRLLSDRFSAERPKGSFSTLEIQRTEQGDSAMYLCASSNAGPQHFGDGTRLSIL.

There are many counts of this clonotype. The CDR3, as DNA: TGCGCCAGCAGCTTGTCAGGGGGGAACCACGAGCAGTACTTC. Translated: CASSLSGGNHEQYF. The V gene is TRBV5-1, the J gene TRBJ2-7, with D maybe TRBD1 (7 bases). The CDR3 spans 14 residues. CDR1 and CDR2 (germline): SGHRS, YFSETQ. Trimming took off 1 base at V and 5 bases at J, with 13 bases between the two ends.

This clonotype showed up many times. This chain links TRBV20-1 with TRBJ2-7, with TRBD2 matching over 10 bases. In germline, CDR1 is DFQATT, CDR2 SNEGSKA (reference sequence). With 3 bases clipped from V and 3 bases from J, the junction kept 5 bases outside the gene matches. This CDR3 is 14 amino acids long. The CDR3, as DNA: TGCAGTGCTAGTGGTACTAGCGGGGTCTACGAGCAGTACTTC. It translates to CSASGTSGVYEQYF.

V and J are TRBV6-5 and TRBJ2-3; D is undetermined. CDR1 and CDR2 from the germline V gene are MNHEY and SVGAGI. V lost 1 base to trimming and J lost 0 bases, with 5 bases between them. CDR3 size: 14 residues. The CDR3, as DNA: TGTGCCAGCAGTTACTACGGGAGCACAGATACGCAGTATTTT. Protein: CASSYYGSTDTQYF.

Only a few counts were recorded for this clonotype. The chain carries TRBV6-4 and TRBJ1-2; perhaps TRBD1 as D (5 bases). The CDR3 spans 11 residues. The germline CDR1 and CDR2 sequences are MRHNA and SNTAGT. V was clipped by 5 bases and J by 5 bases, with 6 bases between them. CDR3 sequence reads: CASSQGYGYTF. As DNA, the CDR3 is TGTGCCAGCAGTCAGGGATATGGCTACACCTTC.

This clonotype was seen many times. The V call is TRBV5-1, the J call TRBJ2-3; the D is unclear. Trimming took off 0 bases at V and 11 bases at J, with 13 bases between the two ends. CDR1 is SGHRS, CDR2 YFSETQ, per germline. This CDR3 is built from 13 residues. In DNA, the CDR3 is TGCGCCAGCAGCTTGGCCCCGGAAGATGGGCAGTATTTT. Translation: CASSLAPEDGQYF.

In this sample, this clonotype turned up many times. The V gene is TRBV20-1, the J gene TRBJ2-3; TRBD2 matches at 10 bases. This CDR3 comprises 16 residues. The V and J ends lost 1 base and 4 bases, in that order; junction bases with no gene match: 8. Germline CDR1 reads DFQATT; CDR2 reads SNEGSKA (reference sequence). The CDR3 nucleotides read TGCAGTGCTAGAGGAGTCCCAGCGGGGGGGCCAGATACGCAGTATTTT. This codes for CSARGVPAGGPDTQYF.

This clonotype was seen repeatedly, ten times or more. V usage is TRBV11-2 and J usage is TRBJ1-1; D unclear. CDR3 length: 15 amino acids. V was shortened by 1 base and J by 0 bases, with 9 bases between the two germline ends. Germline values: CDR1 SGHAT, CDR2 FQNNGV. CDR3 amino acids: CASSLGDVMNTEAFF. DNA of the CDR3: TGTGCCAGCAGCTTAGGCGACGTTATGAACACTGAAGCTTTCTTT.

The chain carries TRBV11-2 and TRBJ2-7, with D unclear. Germline assignment: CDR1 SGHAT and CDR2 FQNNGV. The CDR3 contains 14 residues. V was shortened by 5 bases and J by 0 bases, with 11 bases between the two germline ends. CDR3 nucleotide sequence: TGTGCCAGCAGCGAAGCTGGGGACTCCTACGAGCAGTACTTC. It yields the protein CASSEAGDSYEQYF.

Ten or more counts support this clonotype. V and J are TRBV7-9 and TRBJ1-2; TRBD1 agrees at 8 bases. The CDR3 covers 14 residues. The V segment lost 5 bases and the J segment 2 bases; nucleotides outside the gene matches: 4. CDR1 and CDR2 from the germline V gene are SEHNR and FQNEAQ (reference sequence). In nucleotides, the CDR3 is TGTGCCAGCAGCGATTGGACAGGGAACTATGGCTACACCTTC. This gives the protein CASSDWTGNYGYTF.

There are many counts of this clonotype. The CDR3 spells CASSQELAPNQPQHF. The CDR3 coding sequence is TGCGCCAGCAGCCAAGAATTAGCCCCCAATCAGCCCCAGCATTTT. This sequence joins TRBV4-1 and TRBJ1-5; D remains unclear. The V and J ends lost 0 bases and 3 bases respectively, with 9 bases between them. CDR3 length: 15 residues. Germline CDR1 is MGHRA and CDR2 is YSYEKL.

The table lists this clonotype with many counts. The rearrangement joins TRBV4-1 to TRBJ2-7, with D perhaps TRBD1 (6 bases). V lost 0 bases and J lost 0, with 9 bases in between. The CDR3 is 15 residues long. The germline CDR1 and CDR2 sequences are MGHRA and YSYEKL. The CDR3 coding sequence is TGCGCCAGCAGCCAAGAAGGACAGCTCTCCTACGAGCAGTACTTC. Its translation: CASSQEGQLSYEQYF.

This clonotype was seen ten or more times. This sequence joins TRBV5-1 and TRBJ2-1; 12 nucleotides agree with TRBD2. The CDR3 runs 15 residues. The V gene's germline CDR1 is SGHRS and CDR2 YFSETQ. V gave up 4 bases and J gave up 9 bases; unmatched junction bases: 8. CDR3 nucleotides: TGCGCCAGCAGCCCACTAGCGGGGGGCCACTTTGAGCAGTTCTTC. Translated: CASSPLAGGHFEQFF.

Ten or more counts support this clonotype. V usage is TRBV5-1 and J usage is TRBJ1-1; 7 bases are a match to TRBD1. The CDR3 loop spans 14 amino acids. Germline V gives CDR1 SGHRS, CDR2 YFSETQ. Trimming took 4 bases from V and 3 from J; bases not matched to a gene: 6. DNA for the CDR3: TGCGCCAGCAGCATCCGACAGGGTGACACTGAAGCTTTCTTT. This translates into CASSIRQGDTEAFF.

In this sample, this clonotype turned up a few times. The chain is built from TRBV20-1 and TRBJ2-5; possible D gene TRBD1, 7 bases. The CDR3 has 13 amino acids. Germline V lookup: CDR1 DFQATT, CDR2 SNEGSKA (reference sequence). The ends were cut back, 5 bases at V and 1 base at J, with 11 bases in the middle. CDR3 sequence (DNA): TGCAGTGCTGACAGGGAGGCCCAAGAGACCCAGTACTTC. Translation: CSADREAQETQYF.

This clonotype was counted many times. One end of the junction varies from germline; a read error may be responsible. The J gene is TRBJ2-3, the V gene TRBV7-2; TRBD2 matches 9 bases. Looked up from germline, CDR1 is SGHTA and CDR2 is FQGNSA. CDR3 length equals 14 residues. The CDR3 here is CASSLAGSTDTQYF. CDR3 sequence (DNA): TGCGCCAGCAGCCTAGCGGGGAGCACAGATACGCAGTATTTT. Together with reference TRBV7-2 and TRBJ2-3, the CDR3 gives the full variable domain: GAGVSQSPSNKVTEKGKDVELRCDPISGHTALYWYRQSLGQGLEFLIYFQGNSAPDKSGLPSDRFSAERTGGSVSTLTIQRTQQEDSAVYLCASSLAGSTDTQYFGPGTRLTVL.

There are many counts of this clonotype. The CDR3 loop is CASSLRETDEAFF. DNA of the CDR3: TGTGCCAGCAGCTTAAGGGAGACTGATGAAGCTTTCTTT. The chain has TRBV7-9 and TRBJ1-1; no reliable D call. Trimming shortened V by 2 bases and J by 7 bases, and 11 bases separated the two germline ends. The CDR3 has 13 amino acids. The V gene's germline CDR1 is SEHNR and CDR2 FQNEAQ (reference sequence).

This clonotype was recorded many times. The rearrangement uses TRBV10-1 and TRBJ2-3; D tentatively fits TRBD1 or TRBD2 (5 bases each). The ends were cut back, 2 bases at V and 2 bases at J, with 17 bases in the middle. The CDR3 runs to 17 residues. Germline-derived CDR1 and CDR2 are WNHNN and SYGVQD (reference sequence). Written as DNA, the CDR3 is TGCGCCAGCAGTGAGGGCCCGGGACCAGCCAACACAGATACGCAGTATTTT. Translating it yields CASSEGPGPANTDTQYF.

This clonotype was observed many times. The chain carries TRBV6-6 and TRBJ2-1; D gene uncertain. Germline loops: CDR1 MNHNY, CDR2 SVGAGI (reference sequence). This CDR3 comprises 15 residues. Between the trimmed V and J ends, which lost 6 bases and 8 bases, there was a span of 20 bases. CDR3 bases: TGTGCCAGCAGGTCTCCAGAGCTCGGCCAGGATGAGCAGTTCTTC. Protein product: CASRSPELGQDEQFF.